This T cell receptor beta chain was retrieved from a study of regulatory T cells in long-lasting Graves disease. Time point in this sample: newly diagnosed GD, antithyroid drugs for less than 3 months. Extracted RNA from PBMCs served as the source of the TCR library. CDR3 length: 13 amino acids. Trimming took 5 bases from V and 6 from J; bases not matched to a gene: 3. Germline lookup yields CDR1 DFQATT and CDR2 SNEGSKA (reference sequence). Researchers made TCR beta libraries by using iRepertoire HTBI primers and running Arm-PCR on CDR3 regions. TCRdb analysed the multiplex PCR reads with MiXCR anew, one entry per CDR3 protein. The sample comprises more than 450,000 distinct CDR3 sequences, 15% to 20% of which are singletons, and over 9% rests with the top ten. The same data also went into a second study, on T cells in Graves' hyperthyroidism and ophthalmopathy.

This sequence originates from a man aged 40-49 years with Graves disease. Sequenced material: peripheral blood mononuclear cells (PBMCs), taken at new diagnosis, from a patient treated with antithyroid drugs. The chain carries TRBV20-1 and TRBJ2-3; 12 nucleotides line up with TRBD2. The CDR3 bases are TGCAGTGCTTCCGGGACTAGCGGGGATACGCAGTATTTT. Its translation: CSASGTSGDTQYF.